Below, one TCR beta chain is given with its context. The authors prepared the TCRbeta library with unique molecular identifiers. TCRdb reprocessed the PCR reads via MiXCR and lists one record per CDR3 protein. The repertoire includes about 500,000 distinct CDR3 sequences, about 33% of them detected once, and less than 2.5% sits in the top ten. V lost 4 bases to trimming and J lost 7 bases, with 17 bases between them. Germline V gives CDR1 LGHDT, CDR2 YNNKEL (reference sequence). This CDR3 region has 16 residues. This specimen comes from a study of T-cell reconstitution after alpha-beta-depleted transplantation in children.

V is TRBV3-1 and J is TRBJ1-6; no firm D call. The clonotype comes from a human donor who donated a stem cell graft to a child with aplastic anemia. The material was PBMCs from the stem cell graft donor, obtained from the stem cell graft. This CDR3 reads CASSPQKRRENSPLHF. CDR3 in DNA: TGTGCCAGCAGCCCCCAAAAACGGCGGGAAAATTCACCCCTCCACTTT.